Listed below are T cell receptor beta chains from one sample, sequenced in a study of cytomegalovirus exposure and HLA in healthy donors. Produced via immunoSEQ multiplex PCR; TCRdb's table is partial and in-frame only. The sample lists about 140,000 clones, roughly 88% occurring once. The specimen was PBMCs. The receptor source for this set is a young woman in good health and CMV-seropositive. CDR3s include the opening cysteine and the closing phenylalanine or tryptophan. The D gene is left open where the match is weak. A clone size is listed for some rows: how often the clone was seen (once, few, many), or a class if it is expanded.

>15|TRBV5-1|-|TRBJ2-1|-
CASSHTGVLYNEQFF
TGCGCCAGCAGCCATACGGGGGTCTTGTACAATGAGCAGTTCTTC
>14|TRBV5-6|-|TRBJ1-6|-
CASSPDFYNSPLHF
TGTGCCAGCAGTCCGGACTTTTATAATTCACCCCTCCACTTT
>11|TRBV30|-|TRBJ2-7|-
CAWSSRYEQYF
TGTGCCTGGAGTTCGAGGTACGAGCAGTACTTC
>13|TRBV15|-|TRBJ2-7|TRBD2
CATSPTPGGEQYF
TGTGCCACCAGCCCCACGCCGGGGGGGGAGCAGTACTTC
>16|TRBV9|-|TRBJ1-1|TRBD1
CASSPRPGQGATEAFF
TGTGCCAGCAGCCCTCGACCGGGACAGGGCGCCACTGAAGCTTTCTTT
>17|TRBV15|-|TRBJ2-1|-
CATSRDLQTGANNEQFF
TGTGCCACCAGCAGAGATCTCCAAACGGGAGCTAACAATGAGCAGTTCTTC
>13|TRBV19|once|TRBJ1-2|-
CASSMIGVEGYTF
TGTGCCAGTAGTATGATCGGGGTGGAGGGCTACACCTTC
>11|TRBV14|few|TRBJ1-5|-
CASSLSQPQHF
TGTGCCAGCAGCCTGAGTCAGCCCCAGCATTTT
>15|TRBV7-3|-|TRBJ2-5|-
CASSSRVRGFETQYF
TGTGCCAGCAGCTCTAGGGTTCGGGGTTTTGAGACCCAGTACTTC
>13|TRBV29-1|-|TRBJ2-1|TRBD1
CSVILTGVRAQFF
TGCAGCGTTATTCTGACAGGGGTAAGGGCGCAGTTCTTC
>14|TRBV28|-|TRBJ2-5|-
CASAPSGMERGQYF
TGTGCCAGCGCCCCATCCGGTATGGAGAGAGGCCAGTACTTC
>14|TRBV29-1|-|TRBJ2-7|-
CSVEEGRGSYEQYF
TGCAGCGTTGAAGAAGGCAGGGGAAGCTACGAGCAGTACTTC
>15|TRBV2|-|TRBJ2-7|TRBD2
CASSEGLAGADEQYF
TGTGCCAGCAGTGAAGGGCTAGCGGGGGCCGACGAGCAGTACTTC
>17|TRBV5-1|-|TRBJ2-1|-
CASRFDVLALIYNEQFF
TGCGCCAGCAGATTTGACGTACTAGCACTAATCTACAATGAGCAGTTCTTC
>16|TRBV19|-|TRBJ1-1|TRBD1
CASSLQTGGWNTEAFF
TGTGCCAGTAGTCTCCAGACAGGGGGCTGGAACACTGAAGCTTTCTTT
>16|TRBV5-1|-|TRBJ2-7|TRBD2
CASSLWSQRGDYEQYF
TGCGCCAGCAGCTTGTGGTCCCAGCGGGGGGACTACGAGCAGTACTTC
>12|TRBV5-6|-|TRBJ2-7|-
CASSFKPYEQYF
TGTGCCAGCAGCTTCAAGCCCTACGAGCAGTACTTC
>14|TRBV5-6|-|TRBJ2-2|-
CASSRTVNTGELFF
TGTGCCAGCAGCCGGACAGTTAACACCGGGGAGCTGTTTTTT
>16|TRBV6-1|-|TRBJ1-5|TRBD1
CASSEQGQGRNQPQHF
TGTGCCAGCAGTGAACAGGGACAGGGGAGAAATCAGCCCCAGCATTTT
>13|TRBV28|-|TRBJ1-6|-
CASRGAVNSPLHF
TGTGCCAGCAGGGGGGCGGTAAATTCACCCCTCCACTTT
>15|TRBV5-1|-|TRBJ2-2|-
CASSLGEPFTGELFF
TGCGCCAGCAGCTTGGGGGAGCCATTTACCGGGGAGCTGTTTTTT
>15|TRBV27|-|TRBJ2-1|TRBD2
CASSLFGGRADEQFF
TGTGCCAGCAGTTTATTTGGCGGGAGGGCGGATGAGCAGTTCTTC
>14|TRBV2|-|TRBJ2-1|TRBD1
CASSRDRDHNEQFF
TGTGCCAGCAGTCGGGACAGGGACCACAATGAGCAGTTCTTC
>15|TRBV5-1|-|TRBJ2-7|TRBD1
CASRSHPGQAYEQYF
TGCGCCAGCAGATCTCATCCGGGACAGGCCTACGAGCAGTACTTC
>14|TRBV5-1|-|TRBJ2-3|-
CASSLEQGSDTQYF
TGCGCCAGCAGCTTGGAACAGGGCTCAGATACGCAGTATTTT
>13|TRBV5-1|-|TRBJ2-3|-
CASSLERTDTQYF
TGCGCCAGCAGCTTGGAGCGCACAGATACGCAGTATTTT
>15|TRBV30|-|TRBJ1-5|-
CAWSRKGVSNQPQHF
TGTGCCTGGAGTAGAAAGGGGGTTAGCAATCAGCCCCAGCATTTT
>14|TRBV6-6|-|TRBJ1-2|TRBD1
CASSPGQGHYGYTF
TGTGCCAGCAGTCCGGGACAGGGCCACTATGGCTACACCTTC
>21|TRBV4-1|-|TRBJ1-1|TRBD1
CASSQDRTGGDRFPMNTEAFF
TGCGCCAGCAGCCAAGACCGCACAGGGGGCGATAGATTCCCTATGAACACTGAAGCTTTCTTT
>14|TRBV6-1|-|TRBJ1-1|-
CASRGGWRDTEAFF
TGTGCCAGCAGAGGAGGGTGGAGGGACACTGAAGCTTTCTTT
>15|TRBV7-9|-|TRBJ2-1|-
CASSLVGGDYNEQFF
TGTGCCAGCAGCTTAGTCGGGGGAGACTACAATGAGCAGTTCTTC
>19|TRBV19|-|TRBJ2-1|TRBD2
CASSKATGTSGRRTNEQFF
TGTGCCAGTAGTAAAGCCACCGGGACTAGCGGGAGAAGGACAAATGAGCAGTTCTTC
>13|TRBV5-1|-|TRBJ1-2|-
CASSPGGPEGYTF
TGCGCCAGCAGCCCCGGGGGTCCGGAAGGCTACACCTTC
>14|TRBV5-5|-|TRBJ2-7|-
CASSYPGVSYEQYF
TGTGCCAGCAGCTACCCAGGGGTTAGCTACGAGCAGTACTTC
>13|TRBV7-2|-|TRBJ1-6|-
CASSLSGDSPLHF
TGTGCCAGCAGCTTATCAGGGGACTCACCCCTCCACTTT
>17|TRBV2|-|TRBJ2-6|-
CASSVRDPNSGANVLTF
TGTGCCAGCAGTGTGCGGGACCCAAACTCTGGGGCCAACGTCCTGACTTTC
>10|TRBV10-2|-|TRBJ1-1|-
CASRQGGAFF
TGCGCCAGCAGGCAGGGAGGAGCTTTCTTT
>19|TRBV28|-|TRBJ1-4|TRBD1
CASSLYPPGTGPYNEKLFF
TGTGCCAGCAGTTTATACCCACCCGGGACAGGGCCCTATAATGAAAAACTGTTTTTT
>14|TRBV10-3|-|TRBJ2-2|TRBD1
CAILQGVGTGELFF
TGTGCCATCTTGCAGGGGGTAGGCACCGGGGAGCTGTTTTTT
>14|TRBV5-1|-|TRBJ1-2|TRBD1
CASSPEGADYGYTF
TGCGCCAGCAGCCCGGAGGGGGCTGACTATGGCTACACCTTC
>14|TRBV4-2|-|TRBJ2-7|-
CASSQGYSSYEQYF
TGTGCCAGCAGCCAAGGTTACTCCTCCTACGAGCAGTACTTC
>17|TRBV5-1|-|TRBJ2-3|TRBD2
CASSLGLAGGGTDTQYF
TGCGCCAGCAGCTTGGGGCTAGCGGGAGGTGGCACAGATACGCAGTATTTT
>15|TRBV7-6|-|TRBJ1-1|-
CASSPWTDGVTEAFF
TGTGCCAGCAGCCCCTGGACAGACGGAGTTACTGAAGCTTTCTTT
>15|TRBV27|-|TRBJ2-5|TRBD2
CASKPLSGGQETQYF
TGTGCCAGCAAACCCTTGAGCGGGGGTCAAGAGACCCAGTACTTC
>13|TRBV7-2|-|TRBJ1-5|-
CASSLGMSSPQHF
TGTGCCAGCAGCTTAGGAATGAGTAGTCCCCAGCATTTT
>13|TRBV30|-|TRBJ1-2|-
CAWSPQTNYGYTF
TGTGCCTGGAGCCCACAGACGAACTATGGCTACACCTTC
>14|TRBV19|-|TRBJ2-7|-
CASSISQGTNEQYF
TGTGCCAGTAGTATATCACAGGGTACGAACGAGCAGTACTTC
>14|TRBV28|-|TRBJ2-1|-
CASSLASYYNEQFF
TGTGCCAGCAGTTTGGCCTCGTACTACAATGAGCAGTTCTTC
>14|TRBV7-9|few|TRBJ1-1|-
CASSLVQGNTEAFF
TGTGCCAGCAGCTTAGTACAGGGGAACACTGAAGCTTTCTTT
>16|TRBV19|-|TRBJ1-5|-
CASSMYRGIPDQPQHF
TGTGCCAGTAGTATGTATCGGGGGATTCCCGATCAGCCCCAGCATTTT
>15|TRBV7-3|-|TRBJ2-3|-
CASSLTQRFTDTQYF
TGTGCCAGCAGCCTGACACAACGATTCACAGATACGCAGTATTTT
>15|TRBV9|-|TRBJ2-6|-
CASSRSQGSANVLTF
TGTGCCAGCAGCCGATCTCAGGGATCCGCCAACGTCCTGACTTTC
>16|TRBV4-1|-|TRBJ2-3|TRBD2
CASSQGLAGDTDTQYF
TGCGCCAGCAGCCAGGGACTAGCGGGGGACACAGATACGCAGTATTTT
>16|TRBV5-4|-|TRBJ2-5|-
CASSLGRSMYQETQYF
TGTGCCAGCAGCTTGGGCAGGTCTATGTACCAAGAGACCCAGTACTTC
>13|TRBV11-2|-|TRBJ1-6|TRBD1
CASRQGVNSPLHF
TGTGCCAGCAGACAGGGGGTTAATTCACCCCTCCACTTT
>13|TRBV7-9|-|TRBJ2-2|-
CASSLVLTGELFF
TGTGCCAGCAGCTTAGTGCTAACCGGGGAGCTGTTTTTT
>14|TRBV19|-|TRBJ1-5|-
CASSTHRDNQPQHF
TGTGCCAGTAGTACGCACAGGGACAATCAGCCCCAGCATTTT
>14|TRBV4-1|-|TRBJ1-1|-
CASSQPGDGLEAFF
TGCGCCAGCAGCCAGCCAGGGGATGGCCTTGAAGCTTTCTTT
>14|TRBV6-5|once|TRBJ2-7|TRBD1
CASRYHRGAYEQYF
TGTGCCAGCAGATACCACAGGGGAGCCTACGAGCAGTACTTC